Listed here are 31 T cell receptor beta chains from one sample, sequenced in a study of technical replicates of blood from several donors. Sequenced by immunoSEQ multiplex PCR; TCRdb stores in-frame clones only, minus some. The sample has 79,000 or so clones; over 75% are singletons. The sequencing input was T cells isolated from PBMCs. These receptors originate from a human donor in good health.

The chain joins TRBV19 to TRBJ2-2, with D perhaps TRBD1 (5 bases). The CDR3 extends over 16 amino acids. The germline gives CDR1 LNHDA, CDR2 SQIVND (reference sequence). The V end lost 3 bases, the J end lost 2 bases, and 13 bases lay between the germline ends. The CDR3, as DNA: TGTGCCAGTAGTATGTCGGTCAGGGAAAACACCGGGGAGCTGTTTTTT. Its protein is CASSMSVRENTGELFF.

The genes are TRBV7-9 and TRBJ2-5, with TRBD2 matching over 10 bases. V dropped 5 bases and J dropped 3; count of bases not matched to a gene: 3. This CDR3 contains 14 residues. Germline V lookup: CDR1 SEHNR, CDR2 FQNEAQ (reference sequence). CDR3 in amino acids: CASSQLAGKETQYF. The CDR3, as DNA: TGTGCCAGCAGCCAACTAGCGGGAAAAGAGACCCAGTACTTC.

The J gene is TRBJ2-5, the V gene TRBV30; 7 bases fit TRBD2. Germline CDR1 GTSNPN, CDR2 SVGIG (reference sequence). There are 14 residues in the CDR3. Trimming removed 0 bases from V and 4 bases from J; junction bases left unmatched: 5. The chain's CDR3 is CAWSVRGVAETQYF. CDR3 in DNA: TGTGCCTGGAGTGTACGGGGGGTAGCAGAGACCCAGTACTTC. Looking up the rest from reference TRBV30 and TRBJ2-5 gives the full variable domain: SQTIHQWPATLVQPVGSPLSLECTVEGTSNPNLYWYRQAAGRGLQLLFYSVGIGQISSEVPQNLSASRPQDRQFILSSKKLLLSDSGFYLCAWSVRGVAETQYFGPGTRLLVL.

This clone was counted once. The CDR3 nucleotides are TGTGCCAGCGTGCAAGTCAGACACCACACAGTCACAGATACGCAGTATTTT. Protein: CASVQVRHHTVTDTQYF. This chain connects TRBV2 to TRBJ2-3, with D unresolved. CDR3 length equals 17 residues. The germline V gene has CDR1 SNHLY and CDR2 FYNNEI. The ends were cut back, 8 bases at V and 2 bases at J, with 23 bases in the middle.

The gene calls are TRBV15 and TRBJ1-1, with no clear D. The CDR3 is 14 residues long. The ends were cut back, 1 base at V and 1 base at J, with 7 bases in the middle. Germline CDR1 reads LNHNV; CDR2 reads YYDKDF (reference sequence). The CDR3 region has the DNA TGTGCCACCAGCAGAGCCCTAACGAACACTGAAGCTTTCTTT. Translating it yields CATSRALTNTEAFF.

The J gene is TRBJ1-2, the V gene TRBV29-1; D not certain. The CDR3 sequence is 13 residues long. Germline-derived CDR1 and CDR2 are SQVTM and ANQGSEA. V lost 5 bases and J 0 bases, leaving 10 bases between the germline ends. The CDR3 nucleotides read TGCAGCGTTTCGGGAGCCTCTAACTATGGCTACACCTTC. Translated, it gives CSVSGASNYGYTF.

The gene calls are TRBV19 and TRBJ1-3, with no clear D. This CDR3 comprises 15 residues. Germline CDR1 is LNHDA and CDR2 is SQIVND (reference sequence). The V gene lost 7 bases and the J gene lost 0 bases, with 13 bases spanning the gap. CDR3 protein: CASTQDGSSGNTIYF. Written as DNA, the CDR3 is TGTGCCAGTACCCAGGACGGGAGCTCTGGAAACACCATATATTTT.

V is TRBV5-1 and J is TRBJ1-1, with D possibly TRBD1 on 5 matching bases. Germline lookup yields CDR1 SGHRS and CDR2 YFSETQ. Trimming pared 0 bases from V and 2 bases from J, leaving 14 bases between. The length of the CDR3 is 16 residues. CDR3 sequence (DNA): TGCGCCAGCAGCTTGGTTTTCGACAGAACAAACACTGAAGCTTTCTTT. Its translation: CASSLVFDRTNTEAFF. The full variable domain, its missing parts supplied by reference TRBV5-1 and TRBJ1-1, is KAGVTQTPRYLIKTRGQQVTLSCSPISGHRSVSWYQQTPGQGLQFLFEYFSETQRNKGNFPGRFSGRQFSNSRSEMNVSTLELGDSALYLCASSLVFDRTNTEAFFGQGTRLTVV.

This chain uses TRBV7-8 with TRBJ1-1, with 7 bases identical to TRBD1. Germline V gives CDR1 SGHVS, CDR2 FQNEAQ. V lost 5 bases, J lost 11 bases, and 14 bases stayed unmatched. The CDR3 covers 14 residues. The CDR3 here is CASSQGQGVQNAFF. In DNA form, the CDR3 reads TGTGCCAGCAGCCAGGGCCAGGGGGTGCAGAACGCTTTCTTT. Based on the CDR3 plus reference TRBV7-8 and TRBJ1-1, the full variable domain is GAGVSQSPRYKVAKRGQDVALRCDPISGHVSLFWYQQALGQGPEFLTYFQNEAQLDKSGLPSDRFFAERPEGSVSTLKIQRTQQEDSAVYLCASSQGQGVQNAFFGQGTRLTVV.

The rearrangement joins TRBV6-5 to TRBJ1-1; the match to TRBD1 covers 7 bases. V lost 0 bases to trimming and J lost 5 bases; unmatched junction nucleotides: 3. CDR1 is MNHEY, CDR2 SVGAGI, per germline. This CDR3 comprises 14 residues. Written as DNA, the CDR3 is TGTGCCAGCAGTTACTCGCTGACAGGGACTGAAGCTTTCTTT. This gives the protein CASSYSLTGTEAFF.

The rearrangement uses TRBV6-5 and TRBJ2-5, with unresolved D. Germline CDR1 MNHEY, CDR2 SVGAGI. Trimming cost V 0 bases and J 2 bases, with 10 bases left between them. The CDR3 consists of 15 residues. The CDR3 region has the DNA TGTGCCAGCAGTTACTCGTCTAGTGGGCAAGAGACCCAGTACTTC. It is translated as CASSYSSSGQETQYF.

DNA for the CDR3: TGTGCCAGCAGTTCAACTAGGACTACCTCCTACGAGCAGTACTTC. It encodes CASSSTRTTSYEQYF. The chain uses TRBV28 and TRBJ2-7; D might be TRBD2 (6 bases). CDR3 length: 15 amino acids. V gave up 4 bases and J gave up 0 bases, with 13 bases separating them. Looked up from germline, CDR1 is MDHEN and CDR2 is SYDVKM.

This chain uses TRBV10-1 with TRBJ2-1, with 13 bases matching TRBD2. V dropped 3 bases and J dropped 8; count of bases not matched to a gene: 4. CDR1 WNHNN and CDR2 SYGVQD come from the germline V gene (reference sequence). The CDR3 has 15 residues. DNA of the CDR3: TGCGCCAGCAGTGAAGGGACTAGCGGGATAGATGAGCAGTTCTTC. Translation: CASSEGTSGIDEQFF.

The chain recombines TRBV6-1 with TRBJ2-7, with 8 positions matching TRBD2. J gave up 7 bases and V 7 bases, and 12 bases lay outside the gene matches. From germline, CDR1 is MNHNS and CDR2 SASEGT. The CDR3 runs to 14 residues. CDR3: CASKASGPGGEQYF. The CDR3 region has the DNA TGTGCCAGCAAAGCTAGCGGGCCCGGTGGAGAGCAGTACTTC.

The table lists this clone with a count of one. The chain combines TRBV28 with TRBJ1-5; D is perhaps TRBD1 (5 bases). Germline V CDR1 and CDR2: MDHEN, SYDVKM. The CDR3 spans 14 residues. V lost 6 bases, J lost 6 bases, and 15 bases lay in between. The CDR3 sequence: CASRTQGWGQPQHF. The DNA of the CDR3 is TGTGCCAGCAGGACTCAGGGTTGGGGTCAGCCCCAGCATTTT.

CDR3 coding DNA: TGTGCCAGCAGTGGCGGGACCGCGGGTAGTCAGCCCCAGCATTTT. Protein sequence: CASSGGTAGSQPQHF. This rearrangement joins TRBV2 to TRBJ1-5; D is perhaps TRBD1 (5 bases). Deletions cut 4 bases from V and 6 bases from J, with 16 bases between. This CDR3 region has 15 residues. Looked up from germline, CDR1 is SNHLY and CDR2 is FYNNEI. Full variable domain (remainder filled in from reference TRBV2 and TRBJ1-5): EPEVTQTPSHQVTQMGQEVILRCVPISNHLYFYWYRQILGQKVEFLVSFYNNEISEKSEIFDDQFSVERPDGSNFTLKIRSTKLEDSAMYFCASSGGTAGSQPQHFGDGTRLSIL.

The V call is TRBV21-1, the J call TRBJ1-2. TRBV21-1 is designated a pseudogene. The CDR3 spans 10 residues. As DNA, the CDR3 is TGTGCCAGCAGCAAAGCGCTGCGGGGGTTC. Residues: CASSKALRGF.

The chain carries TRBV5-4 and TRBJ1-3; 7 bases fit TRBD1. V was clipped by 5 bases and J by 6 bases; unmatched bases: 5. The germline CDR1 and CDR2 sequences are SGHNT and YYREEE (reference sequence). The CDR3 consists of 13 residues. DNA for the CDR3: TGTGCCAGCAGTTCCGGACAGGCAAACACCATATATTTT. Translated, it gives CASSSGQANTIYF.

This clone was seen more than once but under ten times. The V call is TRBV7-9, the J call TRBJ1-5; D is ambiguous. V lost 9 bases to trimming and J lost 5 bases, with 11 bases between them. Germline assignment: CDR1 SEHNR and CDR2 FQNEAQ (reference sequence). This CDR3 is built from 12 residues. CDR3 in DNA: TGTGCCAGTTCGATCGCGGATCAGCCCCAGCATTTT. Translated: CASSIADQPQHF.

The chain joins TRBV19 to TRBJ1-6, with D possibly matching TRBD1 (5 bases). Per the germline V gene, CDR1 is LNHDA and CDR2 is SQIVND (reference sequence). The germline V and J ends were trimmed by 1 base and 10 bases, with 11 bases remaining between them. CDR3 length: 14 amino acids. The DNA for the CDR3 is TGTGCCAGTAGTATAGTCCCGGGACTGTCACCCCTCCACTTT. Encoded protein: CASSIVPGLSPLHF.

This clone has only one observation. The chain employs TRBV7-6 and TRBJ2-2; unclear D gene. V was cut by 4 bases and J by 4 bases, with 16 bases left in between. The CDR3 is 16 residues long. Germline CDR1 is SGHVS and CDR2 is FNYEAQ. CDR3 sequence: CASSSILHPGTGELFF. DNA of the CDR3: TGTGCCAGCAGCTCGATTCTGCACCCCGGCACCGGGGAGCTGTTTTTT. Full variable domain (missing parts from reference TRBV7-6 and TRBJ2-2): GAGVSQSPRYKVTKRGQDVALRCDPISGHVSLYWYRQALGQGPEFLTYFNYEAQQDKSGLPNDRFSAERPEGSISTLTIQRTEQRDSAMYRCASSSILHPGTGELFFGEGSRLTVL.

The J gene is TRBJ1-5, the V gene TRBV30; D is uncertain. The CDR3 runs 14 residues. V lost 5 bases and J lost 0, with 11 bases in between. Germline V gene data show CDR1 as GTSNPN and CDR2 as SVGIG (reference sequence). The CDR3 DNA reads TGTGCCTGGGATCGCGGTCGTAGCAATCAGCCCCAGCATTTT. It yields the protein CAWDRGRSNQPQHF.

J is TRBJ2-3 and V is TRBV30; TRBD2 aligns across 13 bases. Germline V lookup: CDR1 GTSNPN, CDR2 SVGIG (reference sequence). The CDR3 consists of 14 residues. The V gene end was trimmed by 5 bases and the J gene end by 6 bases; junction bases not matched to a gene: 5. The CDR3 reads CAWGGTSGVDTQYF. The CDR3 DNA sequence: TGTGCCTGGGGGGGGACTAGCGGGGTTGATACGCAGTATTTT.

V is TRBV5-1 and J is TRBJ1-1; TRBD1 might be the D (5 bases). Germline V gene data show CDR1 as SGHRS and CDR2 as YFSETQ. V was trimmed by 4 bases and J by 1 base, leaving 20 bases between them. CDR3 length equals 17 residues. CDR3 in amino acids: CASSNQGLVSENTEAFF. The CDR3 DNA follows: TGCGCCAGCAGCAATCAGGGTCTGGTATCAGAGAACACTGAAGCTTTCTTT.

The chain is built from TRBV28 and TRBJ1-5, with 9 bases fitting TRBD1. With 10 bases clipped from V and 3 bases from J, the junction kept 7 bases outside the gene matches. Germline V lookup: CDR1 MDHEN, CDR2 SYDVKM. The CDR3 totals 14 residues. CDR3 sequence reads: CATYGTGYNQPQHF. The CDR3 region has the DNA TGTGCCACCTATGGGACAGGGTACAATCAGCCCCAGCATTTT.

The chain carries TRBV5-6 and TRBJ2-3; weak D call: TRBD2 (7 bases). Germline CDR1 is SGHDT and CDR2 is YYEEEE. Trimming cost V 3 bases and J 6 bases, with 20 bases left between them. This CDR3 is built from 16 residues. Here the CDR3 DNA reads TGTGCCAGCAGCTGGGGGGGACAAGGGGTTGTGGATACGCAGTATTTT. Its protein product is CASSWGGQGVVDTQYF.

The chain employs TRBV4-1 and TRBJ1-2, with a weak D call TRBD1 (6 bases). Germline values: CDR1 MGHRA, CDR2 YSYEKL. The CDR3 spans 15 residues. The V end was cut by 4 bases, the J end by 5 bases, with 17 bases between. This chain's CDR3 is CASSPTGTPIYGYTF. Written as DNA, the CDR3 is TGCGCCAGCAGCCCTACTGGGACACCGATATATGGCTACACCTTC.

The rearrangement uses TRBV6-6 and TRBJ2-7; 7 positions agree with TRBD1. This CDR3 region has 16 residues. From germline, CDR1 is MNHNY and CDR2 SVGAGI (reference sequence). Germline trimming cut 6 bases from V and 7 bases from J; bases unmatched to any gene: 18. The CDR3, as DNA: TGTGCCAGCAGGGAGGACAGGACCCATGACCTCTGGGAGCAGTACTTC. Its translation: CASREDRTHDLWEQYF.

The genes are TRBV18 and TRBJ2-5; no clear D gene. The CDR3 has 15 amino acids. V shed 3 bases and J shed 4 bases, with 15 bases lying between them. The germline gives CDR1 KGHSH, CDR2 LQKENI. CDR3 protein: CASSPTVSGPETQYF. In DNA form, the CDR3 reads TGTGCCAGCTCACCCACCGTGTCAGGCCCAGAGACCCAGTACTTC. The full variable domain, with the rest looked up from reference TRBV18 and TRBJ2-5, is NAGVMQNPRHLVRRRGQEARLRCSPMKGHSHVYWYRQLPEEGLKFMVYLQKENIIDESGMPKERFSAEFPKEGPSILRIQQVVRGDSAAYFCASSPTVSGPETQYFGPGTRLLVL.

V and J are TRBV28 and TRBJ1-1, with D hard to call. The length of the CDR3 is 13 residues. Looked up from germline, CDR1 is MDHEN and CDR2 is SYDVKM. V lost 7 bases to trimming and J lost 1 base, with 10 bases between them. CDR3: CASTSRRNTEAFF. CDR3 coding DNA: TGTGCCAGCACCAGTCGCAGGAACACTGAAGCTTTCTTT.

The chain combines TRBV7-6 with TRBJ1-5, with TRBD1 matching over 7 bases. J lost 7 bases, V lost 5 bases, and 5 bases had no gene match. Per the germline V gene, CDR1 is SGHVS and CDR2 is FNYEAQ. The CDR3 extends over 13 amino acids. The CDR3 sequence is CASSTRQGQPQHF. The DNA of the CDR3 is TGTGCCAGCAGCACACGACAGGGACAGCCCCAGCATTTT.